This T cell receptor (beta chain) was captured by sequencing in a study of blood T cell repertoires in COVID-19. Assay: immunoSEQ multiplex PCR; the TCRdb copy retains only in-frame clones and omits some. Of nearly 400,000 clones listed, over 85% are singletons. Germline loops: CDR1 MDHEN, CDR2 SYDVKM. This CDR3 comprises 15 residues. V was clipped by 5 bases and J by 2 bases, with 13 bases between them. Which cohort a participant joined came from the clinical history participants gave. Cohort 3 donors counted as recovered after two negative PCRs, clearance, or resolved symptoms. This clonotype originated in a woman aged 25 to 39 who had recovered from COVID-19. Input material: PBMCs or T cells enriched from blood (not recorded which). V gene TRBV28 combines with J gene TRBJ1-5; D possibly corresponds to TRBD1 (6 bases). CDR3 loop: CASSPQGLGNQPQHF. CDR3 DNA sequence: TGTGCCAGCAGTCCACAGGGCCTGGGCAATCAGCCCCAGCATTTT.